This T cell receptor (beta chain) was recorded in a study of breast tumors, draining lymph nodes, adjacent tissues. TCRdb re-called the multiplex PCR reads through MiXCR, storing one row per CDR3 protein. The repertoire holds over 250,000 distinct CDR3 sequences, with over 25% as singletons. Trimming took 6 bases from V and 0 from J; bases not matched to a gene: 7. The CDR3 is 15 amino acids. Germline CDR1 LNHDA, CDR2 SQIVND (reference sequence). Samples came from axillary lymph nodes draining the breast cancer. Sequenced material: axillary lymph node tissue. The receptor's source is a female donor with breast cancer. Some clones in this sample may be carry-over from other donors' samples. The chain is built from TRBV19 and TRBJ1-1, with TRBD1 matching over 7 bases. The DNA for the CDR3 is TGTGCCAGTAGCGGGACAGTTAGGATGAACACTGAAGCTTTCTTT. This gives the protein CASSGTVRMNTEAFF.